This T cell receptor beta chain was observed in a study of blood T cell repertoires in COVID-19. About the research overall: Samples of COVID-19 (acute and convalescent) were obtained from the United States, Italy and Spain.

Authors' methods: Reference gene primer amplification gave nucleated cell count estimates. Assay: immunoSEQ multiplex PCR; the TCRdb copy retains only in-frame clones and omits some. V and J calls and clone size are copied from that table; D and trimming were computed from the DNA. The top ten clones hold just under 3% of a sample with about 360,000 clones, around four fifths of them seen once. Trimming removed 7 bases from V and 5 bases from J, with 11 bases in between. Germline-derived CDR1 and CDR2 are LNHNV and YYDKDF (reference sequence). This CDR3 comprises 12 residues. This TCR was recovered from a man aged 30-40 years with active or convalescent COVID-19. V and J are TRBV15 and TRBJ2-5, with D possibly matching TRBD2 (5 bases). Sequenced material: peripheral blood. Here the CDR3 reads CATKGVGETQYF. Written as DNA, the CDR3 is TGTGCCACCAAGGGAGTAGGCGAGACCCAGTACTTC.